These 12 T cell receptor beta chains were sequenced from one sample in a study of cytomegalovirus exposure and HLA in healthy donors. In the PCR, 60 Vbeta and 13 Jbeta primers were used. Only in-frame clones appear in the TCRdb table, and some are missing; sequencing was by immunoSEQ multiplex PCR. The sample includes 120,000 or so clones, approximately 80% seen only once; the top ten take about 6.8%. Sequenced: PBMCs. All receptors derive from a man aged 30-40 years in good health and CMV-seropositive.

The rearrangement joins TRBV25-1 to TRBJ2-7; D may be TRBD2 (7 bases). V lost 9 bases and J lost 0, with 18 bases in between. CDR1 MGHDK and CDR2 SYGVNS come from the germline V gene. The CDR3 extends over 15 amino acids. CDR3 nucleotide sequence: TGTGCCAGTTCCCAGGGCGGGGGCGTCTCCTACGAGCAGTACTTC. Protein: CASSQGGGVSYEQYF.

The V gene is TRBV30, the J gene TRBJ2-2; 10 nucleotides line up with TRBD2. Looked up from germline, CDR1 is GTSNPN and CDR2 is SVGIG (reference sequence). The CDR3 contains 15 residues. The ends lost 7 bases at V and 5 bases at J; junction bases unmatched: 10. CDR3 coding DNA: TGTGCCTCCCCAGCGGGGGGGAATCCGACCGGGGAGCTGTTTTTT. It specifies CASPAGGNPTGELFF. Using reference TRBV30 and TRBJ2-2 for the parts outside the CDR3, the full variable domain is SQTIHQWPATLVQPVGSPLSLECTVEGTSNPNLYWYRQAAGRGLQLLFYSVGIGQISSEVPQNLSASRPQDRQFILSSKKLLLSDSGFYLCASPAGGNPTGELFFGEGSRLTVL.

This clone was seen a single time. The gene calls are TRBV19 and TRBJ1-2; no reliable D call. CDR3 length: 15 residues. Germline CDR1 is LNHDA and CDR2 is SQIVND (reference sequence). V lost 4 bases and J 1 base, leaving 13 bases between the germline ends. CDR3: CASSTRGDLNYGYTF. The CDR3, as DNA: TGTGCCAGTAGTACCCGGGGAGACCTTAACTATGGCTACACCTTC.

The sample holds a few counts of this clone. V gene TRBV7-6 combines with J gene TRBJ2-1; 10 positions agree with TRBD2. Germline V gene data show CDR1 as SGHVS and CDR2 as FNYEAQ. The CDR3 is 15 amino acids. The V segment lost 3 bases and the J segment 6 bases; nucleotides outside the gene matches: 5. CDR3 residues: CASSFSGGRANEQFF. For the CDR3, the DNA is TGTGCCAGCAGCTTTAGCGGGGGGAGGGCCAATGAGCAGTTCTTC.

This rearrangement joins TRBV5-4 to TRBJ2-7, with a weak D call TRBD1 (8 bases). V was trimmed by 4 bases and J by 1 base, leaving 12 bases between them. Germline CDR1 and CDR2: SGHNT and YYREEE (reference sequence). The CDR3 is made up of 14 amino acids. The CDR3 is CASSTGGGSYEQYF. DNA for the CDR3: TGTGCCAGCAGCACAGGGGGGGGTTCCTACGAGCAGTACTTC.

This chain uses TRBV29-1 with TRBJ2-2; D might be TRBD2 (8 bases). In germline, CDR1 is SQVTM, CDR2 ANQGSEA. With 7 bases removed from V and 7 bases from J, the gap between germline ends came to 22 bases. The CDR3 has 15 amino acids. In DNA form, the CDR3 reads TGCAGCGCCGCGGGGGGACAGTACGGTGGCGGGGAGCTGTTTTTT. This translates into CSAAGGQYGGGELFF.

The gene calls are TRBV30 and TRBJ1-2; a weak D match, TRBD1 (5 bases). CDR3 size: 14 residues. Germline V CDR1 and CDR2: GTSNPN, SVGIG (reference sequence). Trimming removed 2 bases at V and 3 bases at J, with 13 bases between. CDR3 in DNA: TGTGCCTGGAGTCGCGACAGCCTAGACTATGGCTACACCTTC. Translating it yields CAWSRDSLDYGYTF.

This chain uses TRBV5-6 with TRBJ2-1; D may be TRBD2 (7 bases). The length of the CDR3 is 15 residues. V was trimmed by 1 base and J by 5 bases, leaving 13 bases between them. The germline V gene encodes CDR1 SGHDT and CDR2 YYEEEE. The DNA for the CDR3 is TGTGCCAGCAGCTTGTTTGAGGGGGGGAACAATGAGCAGTTCTTC. Translating gives CASSLFEGGNNEQFF.

The genes are TRBV19 and TRBJ2-7; D might be TRBD1 (6 bases). V lost 3 bases to trimming and J lost 2 bases, with 8 bases between them. Germline CDR1 is LNHDA and CDR2 is SQIVND (reference sequence). The CDR3 runs to 13 residues. This CDR3 is CASSMAGAYEQYF. In DNA form, the CDR3 reads TGTGCCAGTAGTATGGCAGGGGCCTACGAGCAGTACTTC.

This clone has a handful of counts. The chain is built from TRBV6-1 and TRBJ1-5; 10 bases fit TRBD1. The CDR3 has 16 amino acids. V was pared by 4 bases and J by 5 bases, with 8 bases of the junction left unmatched. Germline V gene data show CDR1 as MNHNS and CDR2 as SASEGT. CDR3 nucleotides: TGTGCCAGCAGTGCAATAGCCGGGACAGGGGATCAGCCCCAGCATTTT. It specifies CASSAIAGTGDQPQHF.

The chain recombines TRBV2 with TRBJ2-7; 10 bases map to TRBD2. Germline loops: CDR1 SNHLY, CDR2 FYNNEI. The length of the CDR3 is 14 residues. The ends lost 6 bases at V and 4 bases at J; junction bases unmatched: 6. CDR3 DNA sequence: TGTGCCAGCAGGGAGCGGGGGGGCAGTTACGAGCAGTACTTC. Its protein product is CASRERGGSYEQYF.

The chain carries TRBV7-3 and TRBJ2-4; 8 nucleotides align to TRBD1. Per germline, CDR1 SGHTA and CDR2 FQGTGA. The CDR3 is 15 amino acids. V lost 1 base and J lost 8; bases outside the gene matches: 7. CDR3: CASSLNGDRGDIQYF. The CDR3 DNA reads TGTGCCAGCAGCTTAAACGGCGACAGGGGAGACATTCAGTACTTC.